Below, 17 T cell receptor beta chains from the same sample are listed, as sequenced in a study of blood T cell repertoires in COVID-19. Repertoires were generated with immunoSEQ multiplex PCR, while TCRdb's copy carries only in-frame clones and drops some. In the table there are tens of thousands of clones, around 88% of which are singletons. The specimen sequenced was peripheral blood. Receptor source: a human donor in a cohort sampled during active COVID-19.

The genes are TRBV4-1 and TRBJ1-2, with D tentatively TRBD1 (5 bases). The CDR3 has 13 amino acids. CDR1 MGHRA and CDR2 YSYEKL come from the germline V gene. V shed 2 bases and J shed 8 bases, with 12 bases lying between them. DNA for the CDR3: TGCGCCAGCAGCCAACCAGGGTGGCGGGGCTACACCTTC. Translation: CASSQPGWRGYTF.

This clone was seen only a few times. The V gene is TRBV6-5, the J gene TRBJ1-6, with 9 bases that match TRBD1. Trimming at V came to 7 bases and at J to 14 bases, leaving 12 bases not matched to a gene. The V gene's germline CDR1 is MNHEY and CDR2 SVGAGI. The CDR3 totals 14 residues. CDR3 sequence reads: CASTRDRARTTLHF. For the CDR3, the DNA is TGTGCCAGCACCCGGGACAGGGCTCGGACGACCCTCCACTTT.

This rearrangement joins TRBV5-6 to TRBJ2-1; D is possibly TRBD2 (5 bases). This CDR3 region has 16 residues. Trimming stripped 10 bases from V and 4 bases from J, with 24 bases between. From germline, CDR1 is SGHDT and CDR2 YYEEEE. CDR3 sequence: CAASPSGRSKYNEQFF. CDR3 nucleotides: TGTGCCGCTAGCCCCTCGGGCAGGTCGAAATACAATGAGCAGTTCTTC.

The genes are TRBV5-8 and TRBJ2-5; 7 bases align to TRBD2. Germline assignment: CDR1 SGHTS and CDR2 YDEGEE. V shed 2 bases and J 5 bases; nucleotides not matched to a gene: 6. There are 14 residues in the CDR3. CDR3 protein: CASSLNQGGETQYF. The CDR3 DNA sequence: TGTGCCAGCAGCTTAAACCAGGGAGGGGAGACCCAGTACTTC.

In this sample, this clone turned up once. The chain has TRBV4-2 and TRBJ1-2; 9 nucleotides line up with TRBD1. The CDR3 totals 16 residues. Trimming at V came to 1 base and at J to 2 bases, leaving 5 bases not matched to a gene. Germline-derived CDR1 and CDR2 are LGHNA and YNFKEQ. The CDR3 loop reads CASSQVGDRENYGYTF. CDR3 DNA sequence: TGTGCCAGCAGCCAAGTAGGGGACAGGGAAAACTATGGCTACACCTTC.

The rearrangement joins TRBV5-5 to TRBJ2-1, with TRBD2 matching 9 bases. The CDR3 totals 15 residues. The V gene end was trimmed by 0 bases and the J gene end by 4 bases; junction bases not matched to a gene: 2. Germline V gives CDR1 SGHKS, CDR2 YYEKEE (reference sequence). CDR3 DNA: TGTGCCAGCAGCTTGGAAGGACTAGCGTACAATGAGCAGTTCTTC. This gives the protein CASSLEGLAYNEQFF.

The chain uses TRBV9 and TRBJ2-3, with TRBD2 as a possible D gene (7 bases). The germline V and J ends were trimmed by 2 bases and 2 bases, with 12 bases remaining between them. CDR3 size: 15 residues. CDR1 is SGDLS, CDR2 YYNGEE, per germline. This CDR3 reads CASSVGGRDTDTQYF. The CDR3, as DNA: TGTGCCAGCAGCGTCGGGGGGCGTGACACAGATACGCAGTATTTT.

The V and J genes are TRBV30 and TRBJ2-7, with D possibly matching TRBD2 (5 bases). The ends were cut back, 2 bases at V and 0 bases at J, with 8 bases in the middle. This CDR3 spans 13 amino acids. CDR1 and CDR2 (germline): GTSNPN, SVGIG (reference sequence). The CDR3 DNA sequence: TGTGCCTGGAGTCCGGGGAGCTCCTACGAGCAGTACTTC. Its translation: CAWSPGSSYEQYF. The variable domain in full, completed from reference TRBV30 and TRBJ2-7, reads SQTIHQWPATLVQPVGSPLSLECTVEGTSNPNLYWYRQAAGRGLQLLFYSVGIGQISSEVPQNLSASRPQDRQFILSSKKLLLSDSGFYLCAWSPGSSYEQYFGPGTRLTVT.

This clone has more than one count but fewer than ten. The CDR3 nucleotides are TGCAGTGCTAGTGGTACTAGCGGGATTGCGGTCACCGGGGAGCTGTTTTTT. As protein: CSASGTSGIAVTGELFF. This rearrangement joins TRBV20-1 to TRBJ2-2; 10 bases agree with TRBD2. CDR1 and CDR2 (germline): DFQATT, SNEGSKA (reference sequence). The CDR3 extends over 17 amino acids. The junction had 11 bases not matched to a gene; V was cut back by 3 bases and J by 4 bases.

V is TRBV28 and J is TRBJ2-3; TRBD1 matches 10 bases. The CDR3 contains 16 residues. J gave up 1 base and V 2 bases, and 3 bases lay outside the gene matches. Looked up from germline, CDR1 is MDHEN and CDR2 is SYDVKM. The CDR3 sequence is CASSLPGTGGTDTQYF. The CDR3, as DNA: TGTGCCAGCAGTTTACCCGGGACAGGGGGCACAGATACGCAGTATTTT.

The chain carries TRBV27 and TRBJ1-5; TRBD1 aligns across 7 bases. Germline values: CDR1 MNHEY, CDR2 SMNVEV (reference sequence). This CDR3 is 14 amino acids long. The ends lost 3 bases at V and 4 bases at J; junction bases unmatched: 3. CDR3 nucleotide sequence: TGTGCCAGCAGTTTGGGGACAGTGAATCAGCCCCAGCATTTT. Translating it yields CASSLGTVNQPQHF.

This chain joins TRBV12-5 and TRBJ2-7, with TRBD1 matching over 7 bases. CDR3 size: 15 residues. V shed 5 bases and J 3 bases; nucleotides not matched to a gene: 10. From germline, CDR1 is LGHNT and CDR2 FRNRAP. CDR3 residues: CASGPPGWTGYEQYF. The CDR3 nucleotides read TGTGCTAGTGGTCCGCCGGGTTGGACAGGCTACGAGCAGTACTTC.

The chain combines TRBV28 with TRBJ2-7, with 10 bases lining up with TRBD2. The CDR3 covers 15 residues. The V gene end was trimmed by 6 bases and the J gene end by 6 bases; junction bases not matched to a gene: 11. Per germline, CDR1 MDHEN and CDR2 SYDVKM. CDR3 in amino acids: CASSRPGSGRREQYF. Here the CDR3 DNA reads TGTGCCAGCAGCCGACCGGGTAGCGGGAGGCGCGAGCAGTACTTC.

The chain combines TRBV5-8 with TRBJ1-1; D call uncertain. Germline CDR1 is SGHTS and CDR2 is YDEGEE. V shed 1 base and J shed 5 bases, with 12 bases lying between them. The CDR3 length is 14 residues. The CDR3 is CASSLNEGWTEAFF. CDR3 in DNA: TGTGCCAGCAGCTTGAATGAGGGTTGGACTGAAGCTTTCTTT.

The chain couples TRBV19 to TRBJ1-5, with D maybe TRBD1 (6 bases). V was shortened by 7 bases and J by 0 bases, with 13 bases between the two germline ends. The germline V gene has CDR1 LNHDA and CDR2 SQIVND (reference sequence). The CDR3 contains 15 residues. The CDR3 nucleotides read TGTGCCAGTACCCCTACAGGGACTAGCAATCAGCCCCAGCATTTT. Translation: CASTPTGTSNQPQHF.

This clone was found once. The chain uses TRBV2 and TRBJ2-4; the match to TRBD2 covers 13 bases. This CDR3 is 17 amino acids long. V lost 4 bases, J lost 2 bases, and 5 bases stayed unmatched. CDR1 is SNHLY, CDR2 FYNNEI, per germline. The CDR3 protein is CASSGLAGGRSKNIQYF. CDR3 DNA: TGTGCCAGCAGTGGACTAGCGGGAGGACGGTCCAAAAACATTCAGTACTTC.

The chain couples TRBV9 to TRBJ2-3; D gene uncertain. Germline values: CDR1 SGDLS, CDR2 YYNGEE. This CDR3 region has 14 residues. With 2 bases removed from V and 3 bases from J, the gap between germline ends came to 10 bases. The CDR3 region has the DNA TGTGCCAGCAGCGTCCTTGTAGTGACAGATACGCAGTATTTT. It yields the protein CASSVLVVTDTQYF. The full variable domain, its missing parts supplied by reference TRBV9 and TRBJ2-3, is DSGVTQTPKHLITATGQRVTLRCSPRSGDLSVYWYQQSLDQGLQFLIQYYNGEERAKGNILERFSAQQFPDLHSELNLSSLELGDSALYFCASSVLVVTDTQYFGPGTRLTVL.